The rows below give T cell receptor beta chains drawn from one sample of a study of T-cell memory formation after mild COVID-19. TCRdb itself ran the 5' RACE reads through MiXCR, one entry per CDR3 protein. The table records roughly 300,000 distinct CDR3 sequences, around 8% of them present only once. The specimen sequenced was PBMCs or a T cell subset sorted from them (not recorded which). These receptors originate from a man aged 18-30 years who had mild COVID-19 (a few samples of this study predate the infection). Cell type and time point are not known. CDR3s include the opening cysteine and the closing phenylalanine or tryptophan. A D gene is named only where the DNA matches it firmly. The size of a clone is reported for some rows only, either as once, few or many, or as a class for expanded clones.

clone_size,j_call,d_call,v_call,cdr3_aa,cdr3_nt
-,TRBJ2-2,TRBD1,TRBV3-1,CASSFGTGGHGELFF,TGTGCCAGCAGCTTCGGGACAGGGGGCCACGGGGAGCTGTTTTTT
few,TRBJ2-1,-,TRBV20-1,CSARERLARTTYNEQFF,TGCAGTGCTAGAGAGCGACTGGCGAGGACAACCTACAATGAGCAGTTCTTC
-,TRBJ1-1,-,TRBV10-3,CAITRQSGDTEAFF,TGTGCCATCACCCGACAGTCGGGGGACACTGAAGCTTTCTTT
-,TRBJ1-1,-,TRBV5-1,CATRPPGPNTEAFF,TGCGCCACCCGGCCTCCGGGGCCAAACACTGAAGCTTTCTTT
many,TRBJ2-3,-,TRBV4-2,CASSQEIQTTDTQYF,TGTGCCAGCAGCCAAGAAATCCAGACCACAGATACGCAGTATTTT
-,TRBJ1-5,TRBD1,TRBV27,CASSRFAQGPSGDVSNQPQHF,TGTGCCAGCAGTCGTTTTGCACAGGGGCCATCGGGTGACGTGTCGAATCAGCCCCAGCATTTT
-,TRBJ1-1,TRBD1,TRBV5-6,CASSPWGTALNTEAFF,TGTGCCAGCAGCCCTTGGGGGACAGCACTGAACACTGAAGCTTTCTTT
few,TRBJ1-6,-,TRBV7-9,CASSLSAMSYNSPLHF,TGTGCCAGCAGCTTGTCGGCTATGTCCTATAATTCACCCCTCCACTTT
many,TRBJ2-7,-,TRBV6-1,CASSADVPYEQYF,TGTGCCAGCAGTGCGGACGTACCCTACGAGCAGTACTTC
-,TRBJ1-3,-,TRBV4-3,CASSQGTVGNTIYF,TGCGCCAGCAGCCAAGGGACGGTCGGAAACACCATATATTTT
-,TRBJ2-3,-,TRBV6-2/TRBV6-3,CASSYGQDTQYF,TGTGCCAGCAGTTACGGACAAGATACGCAGTATTTT
many,TRBJ2-3,-,TRBV5-1,CASSPAGGSTDTQYF,TGCGCCAGCAGCCCGGCGGGCGGGAGCACAGATACGCAGTATTTT
-,TRBJ1-2,-,TRBV29-1,CSVGGQLGDGYTF,TGCAGCGTTGGAGGACAGCTGGGGGATGGCTACACCTTC
few,TRBJ1-1,-,TRBV12-3/TRBV12-4,CATLAQKRLEAFF,TGTGCCACCCTGGCCCAGAAACGCCTTGAAGCTTTCTTT
-,TRBJ2-7,-,TRBV5-5,CASSLQVYEQYF,TGTGCCAGCAGCTTACAGGTCTACGAGCAGTACTTC
few,TRBJ1-5,TRBD1,TRBV6-2/TRBV6-3,CASSRDRVSNQPQHF,TGTGCCAGCAGTAGAGACAGGGTTAGCAATCAGCCCCAGCATTTT
few,TRBJ2-5,-,TRBV5-1,CASRAAAPETQYF,TGCGCCAGCCGGGCCGCTGCCCCAGAGACCCAGTACTTC
many,TRBJ2-2,-,TRBV6-2/TRBV6-3,CASRRTGSGELFF,TGTGCCAGCAGGCGAACAGGGTCTGGGGAGCTGTTTTTT
few,TRBJ1-5,-,TRBV10-3,CAITSEAGNQPQHF,TGTGCCATCACCTCGGAGGCCGGCAATCAGCCCCAGCATTTT
medium-sized,TRBJ2-1,TRBD2,TRBV5-5,CASSPLAGGSYNEQFF,TGTGCCAGCAGCCCACTAGCGGGGGGATCCTACAATGAGCAGTTCTTC
many,TRBJ2-7,-,TRBV5-1,CASSLAGGSYEQYF,TGCGCCAGCAGCTTGGCCGGGGGCAGCTACGAGCAGTACTTC
few,TRBJ2-7,-,TRBV12-3/TRBV12-4,CASSFVGQGREQYF,TGTGCCAGCAGTTTCGTGGGGCAGGGGAGGGAGCAGTACTTC
-,TRBJ2-5,-,TRBV7-9,CASSSTRPTQYF,TGTGCCAGCAGCTCTACCCGGCCAACCCAGTACTTC
-,TRBJ2-7,-,TRBV7-2,CASSRTRYEQYF,TGTGCCAGCAGCCGAACCCGGTACGAGCAGTACTTC
few,TRBJ2-5,-,TRBV15,CATSRGLSQETQYF,TGTGCCACCAGCAGGGGACTGAGTCAAGAGACCCAGTACTTC
-,TRBJ1-6,-,TRBV18,CASSPTGTAGPLSSPLHF,TGTGCCAGCTCACCAACCGGGACCGCGGGGCCTCTGTCTTCACCCCTCCACTTT
few,TRBJ2-5,-,TRBV15,CATSRVDGEQETQYF,TGTGCCACCAGCAGAGTCGACGGTGAACAAGAGACCCAGTACTTC
few,TRBJ2-1,-,TRBV29-1,CSVTTPVSYNEQFF,TGCAGCGTTACCACTCCTGTCTCCTACAATGAGCAGTTCTTC
few,TRBJ2-4,-,TRBV12-3/TRBV12-4,CASSFGGELAKNIQYF,TGTGCCAGCAGTTTCGGCGGGGAGCTAGCCAAAAACATTCAGTACTTC
many,TRBJ1-1,TRBD1,TRBV5-1,CASSYGQGLVRNTEAFF,TGCGCCAGCAGCTACGGACAGGGACTCGTTCGGAACACTGAAGCTTTCTTT
few,TRBJ1-4,-,TRBV6-5,CATRSTGGEKLFF,TGTGCCACCAGATCAACTGGGGGGGAAAAACTGTTTTTT
-,TRBJ2-2,-,TRBV4-2,CASNAHGQRGTGELFF,TGTGCCAGTAATGCCCACGGCCAAAGAGGAACCGGGGAGCTGTTTTTT
-,TRBJ1-5,-,TRBV5-4,CASSLYGQPQHF,TGTGCCAGCAGCTTGTACGGTCAGCCCCAGCATTTT
many,TRBJ2-1,TRBD2,TRBV2,CASTSTTSGAGEQFF,TGTGCCAGCACATCTACGACTAGCGGGGCGGGCGAGCAGTTCTTC
-,TRBJ1-5,-,TRBV6-2/TRBV6-3,CASRFTGTSNQPQHF,TGTGCCAGCAGATTCACAGGTACGAGCAATCAGCCCCAGCATTTT
-,TRBJ2-7,-,TRBV7-8,CASSPGVTSYEQYF,TGTGCCAGCAGCCCCGGAGTAACTTCCTACGAGCAGTACTTC
-,TRBJ1-1,-,TRBV6-2/TRBV6-3,CASKLGNSNTEAFF,TGTGCCAGCAAGCTGGGCAACTCGAACACTGAAGCTTTCTTT
few,TRBJ2-5,-,TRBV5-1,CASSLAYQQAYQETQYF,TGCGCCAGCAGCTTGGCCTATCAGCAGGCGTACCAAGAGACCCAGTACTTC
-,TRBJ2-1,TRBD1,TRBV29-1,CSAPTGETYNEQFF,TGCAGCGCCCCTACAGGGGAGACCTACAATGAGCAGTTCTTC
-,TRBJ2-7,-,TRBV6-5,CASSVAAVGYEQYF,TGTGCCAGCAGCGTAGCGGCTGTCGGCTACGAGCAGTACTTC
-,TRBJ1-2,TRBD1,TRBV12-3/TRBV12-4,CASSFPSTGVGGYTF,TGTGCCAGCAGTTTCCCCAGTACAGGGGTAGGTGGCTACACCTTC
few,TRBJ1-1,TRBD1,TRBV29-1,CSVAQGPRTEAFF,TGCAGCGTTGCACAGGGGCCGCGGACTGAAGCTTTCTTT
-,TRBJ2-1,TRBD2,TRBV9,CASSQTSGLNEQFF,TGTGCCAGCAGCCAAACTAGCGGTCTAAATGAGCAGTTCTTC
-,TRBJ2-7,TRBD2,TRBV7-2,CASLLAGGVEQYF,TGTGCCAGCCTCTTAGCGGGGGGGGTCGAGCAGTACTTC
few,TRBJ2-7,-,TRBV5-1,CASSFRRNQKGYEQYF,TGCGCCAGCAGCTTTCGGAGGAACCAAAAGGGTTACGAGCAGTACTTC
-,TRBJ1-2,-,TRBV7-2,CASSLSIANYGYTF,TGTGCCAGCAGCTTATCCATTGCTAACTATGGCTACACCTTC
many,TRBJ2-5,TRBD2,TRBV7-2,CASSSGLALETQYF,TGTGCCAGCAGCTCGGGACTAGCGTTAGAGACCCAGTACTTC